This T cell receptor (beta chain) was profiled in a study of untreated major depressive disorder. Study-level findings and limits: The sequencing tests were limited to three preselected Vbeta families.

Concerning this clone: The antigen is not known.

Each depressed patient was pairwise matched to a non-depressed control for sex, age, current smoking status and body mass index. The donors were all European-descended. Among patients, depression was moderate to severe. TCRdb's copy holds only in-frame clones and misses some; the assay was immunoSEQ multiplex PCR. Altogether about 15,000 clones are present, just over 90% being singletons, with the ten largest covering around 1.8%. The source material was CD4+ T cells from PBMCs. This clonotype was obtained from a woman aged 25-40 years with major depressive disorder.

CDR3 nucleotide sequence: TGCGCCAGCAGCCTATCCCAAGAGACCCAGTACTTC. Protein: CASSLSQETQYF. This chain connects TRBV5-1 to TRBJ2-5, with D uncertain. The V and J ends lost 4 bases and 1 base respectively, with 5 bases between them. The CDR3 has 12 residues. CDR1 and CDR2 from the germline V gene are SGHRS and YFSETQ.